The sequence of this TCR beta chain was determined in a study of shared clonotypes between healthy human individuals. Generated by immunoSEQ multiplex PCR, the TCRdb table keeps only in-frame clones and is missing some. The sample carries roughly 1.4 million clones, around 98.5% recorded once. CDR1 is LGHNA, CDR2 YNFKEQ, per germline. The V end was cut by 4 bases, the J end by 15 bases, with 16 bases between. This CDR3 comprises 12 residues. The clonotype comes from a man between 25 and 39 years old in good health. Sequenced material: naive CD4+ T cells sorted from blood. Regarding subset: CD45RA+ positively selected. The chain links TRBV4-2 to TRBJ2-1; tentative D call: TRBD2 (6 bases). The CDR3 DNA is TGTGCCAGCAGCCGGTCCCGGGACTCGGTGTTCTTC. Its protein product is CASSRSRDSVFF.